A selection of T cell receptor beta chains follows, all from one sample in a study of CD8+ T cells in alopecia areata. The protocol was immunoSEQ multiplex PCR, while the TCRdb copy is restricted to in-frame clones and leaves out a portion. The sample carries hundreds of thousands of clones, roughly 69% recorded once. Sequencing was performed on CD4+ T cells sorted from blood, taken at week 0. Source of these receptors: a human donor with alopecia areata. Both conserved end residues are part of each CDR3. The D gene is left open where the match is weak. The size entry is marked missing in some rows and otherwise reads once, few, many or a size class.

V	D	size	J	DNA	CDR3
TRBV10-3	.	.	TRBJ2-5	TGTGCCATCAGCGGAGGCATTACGGGGGAGACCCAGTACTTC	CAISGGITGETQYF
TRBV30	.	.	TRBJ2-5	TGTGCCTGGAAACTGAGGGAGACCCAGTACTTC	CAWKLRETQYF
TRBV4-1	.	.	TRBJ1-1	TGCGCCAGCAGCCAACAGGATTTAATACAGAACACTGAAGCTTTCTTT	CASSQQDLIQNTEAFF
TRBV29-1	.	once	TRBJ2-3	TGCAGCGTTGAATGGAATACAGATACGCAGTATTTT	CSVEWNTDTQYF
TRBV10-3	.	few	TRBJ1-6	TGTGCCATCAGTGAGTCCGAGTCACCCCTCCACTTT	CAISESESPLHF
TRBV25-1	.	once	TRBJ2-7	TGTGCCAGCAGTGTGCCGGGACGGCAGTACTTC	CASSVPGRQYF
TRBV11-2	.	.	TRBJ2-5	TGTGCCAGCAGCCGCCTGGGGTCAGAGACCCAGTACTTC	CASSRLGSETQYF
TRBV2	.	.	TRBJ2-3	TGTGCCAGCGTGACCGAGGCAGATACGCAGTATTTT	CASVTEADTQYF
TRBV29-1	.	.	TRBJ1-1	TGCAGCGTTGGGCCCTCGCGGGGCTGGACCGGGACGGGGGAGAACACTGAAGCTTTCTTT	CSVGPSRGWTGTGENTEAFF
TRBV7-2	TRBD1	few	TRBJ1-2	TGTGCCAGCAGCCCAGCGGGGCAGGGGGCAGGCTATGGCTACACCTTC	CASSPAGQGAGYGYTF
TRBV7-9	.	.	TRBJ1-5	TGTGCCAGCAGCTCAGACAACGGTAGCAATCAGCCCCAGCATTTT	CASSSDNGSNQPQHF
TRBV7-2	.	few	TRBJ1-6	TGTGCCAGCAGCTTGGTCCGGGATTTCCTCCACTTT	CASSLVRDFLHF
TRBV2	TRBD1	.	TRBJ1-2	TGTGCCAGCAGTGCGGACAGGGCCTATGGCTACACCTTC	CASSADRAYGYTF
TRBV10-3	.	.	TRBJ2-6	TGTGCCATCAGTGAGTCGACTACTTCTTCTGGGGCCAACGTCCTGACTTTC	CAISESTTSSGANVLTF
TRBV29-1	.	few	TRBJ2-7	TGCAGCGTTTCAGGGACAAGCGTTTTTGAGCAGTACTTC	CSVSGTSVFEQYF
TRBV19	TRBD1	.	TRBJ1-1	TGTGCCAGTATCCGGGACAGCAAGAACACTGAAGCTTTCTTT	CASIRDSKNTEAFF
TRBV14	.	.	TRBJ2-3	TGTGCCAGCAGCCAAGTCTCCGAGGCTGATACGCAGTATTTT	CASSQVSEADTQYF
TRBV5-6	TRBD2	.	TRBJ2-5	TGTGCCAGCAGCTTAGATAGCGGGGGGGAGACCCAGTACTTC	CASSLDSGGETQYF
TRBV2	.	.	TRBJ2-1	TGTGCCAGCAGTGACAGGACCTCCTACAATGAGCAGTTCTTC	CASSDRTSYNEQFF
TRBV25-1	.	.	TRBJ1-6	TGTGCCAGCAGTGCCCAGGACGGGAGGGGTTCACCCCTCCACTTT	CASSAQDGRGSPLHF
TRBV6-5	.	once	TRBJ2-7	TGTGCCAGCAGGCCGGTGATGGGCGCGGGCTACGAGCAGTACTTC	CASRPVMGAGYEQYF
TRBV7-9	.	few	TRBJ1-2	TGTGCCAGCAGCTTTGTAGGCTATGGCTACACCTTC	CASSFVGYGYTF
TRBV15	TRBD1	.	TRBJ1-2	TGTGCCACCAGCAGAGAGCTCGGGACAGGGGGCGCCGGGTATGGCTACACCTTC	CATSRELGTGGAGYGYTF
TRBV29-1	TRBD2	.	TRBJ2-7	TGCAGCGCCAGCGGGGGGGCGGGCTCCTACGAGCAGTACTTC	CSASGGAGSYEQYF
TRBV15	TRBD1	once	TRBJ1-2	TGTGCCACCAGCAGAGCAACTACAGGGGCCACCGCCTACACCTTC	CATSRATTGATAYTF
TRBV30	TRBD1	.	TRBJ1-2	TGTGCCTGGAGGTCGAAGGGGGCGGTCTATGGCTACACCTTC	CAWRSKGAVYGYTF
TRBV10-3	.	.	TRBJ2-4	TGTGCCCTCGGGTCGGGGGCAGAAAAGAACATTCAGTACTTC	CALGSGAEKNIQYF
TRBV5-1	.	.	TRBJ1-3	TGCGCCAGCAGTCGCCGGGACTCTGGAAACACCATATATTTT	CASSRRDSGNTIYF
TRBV4-1	.	few	TRBJ2-2	TGCGCCAGCAGCCAACGTGGGACATCCCCTTGGAGTGGCGGGGAGCTGTTTTTT	CASSQRGTSPWSGGELFF
TRBV30	TRBD1	once	TRBJ1-2	TGTGCCTGGAGTGTACCAAGGGGACAGTTCTATGGCTACACCTTC	CAWSVPRGQFYGYTF
TRBV7-6	.	.	TRBJ1-6	TGTGCCAGCAGCGACTACGATTCACCCCTCCACTTT	CASSDYDSPLHF
TRBV29-1	TRBD1	.	TRBJ1-4	TGCAGCGGTAAGACAGGGAATGAAAAACTGTTTTTT	CSGKTGNEKLFF
TRBV25-1	TRBD1	.	TRBJ2-7	TGTGCCAGCAGTAAGAGACAGGGGGCTTACGAGCAGTACTTC	CASSKRQGAYEQYF
TRBV29-1	.	.	TRBJ2-7	TGCAGCGTTGGTGGGTCTGGATACGAGCAGTACTTC	CSVGGSGYEQYF
TRBV30	.	.	TRBJ1-2	TGTGCCTGGAGTGTACGCCGGGTTTACGGCTATGGCTACACCTTC	CAWSVRRVYGYGYTF
TRBV9	.	.	TRBJ1-1	TGTGCCAGCAGCGGCGTAGGGGGCACTGAAGCTTTCTTT	CASSGVGGTEAFF
TRBV7-9	.	.	TRBJ1-5	TGTGCCAGCAGCTTAGCCCGAGGACCAGGGGTCAACAATCAGCCCCAGCATTTT	CASSLARGPGVNNQPQHF
TRBV29-1	.	.	TRBJ1-5	TGCAGCGCCCTATTGGGCATAACGGGTGGACCCCAGCATTTT	CSALLGITGGPQHF
TRBV2	TRBD1	few	TRBJ1-2	TGTGCCAGTGCCGGGAGGACAGGTTACGGCTACACCTTC	CASAGRTGYGYTF
TRBV11-2	.	.	TRBJ2-5	TGTGCCAGCAGCTTAGACGTCCAAGAGACCCAGTACTTC	CASSLDVQETQYF
TRBV30	.	.	TRBJ1-2	TGTGCCTGGAGTGAACAGGGACGGGGCTACACCTTC	CAWSEQGRGYTF
TRBV5-1	TRBD1	.	TRBJ2-3	TGCGCCAGCAGCTCCAGACAGGGCCCAGATACGCAGTATTTT	CASSSRQGPDTQYF
TRBV4-3	.	.	TRBJ1-6	TGCGCCAGCAGCCATCTCCAGGTCCCAAATTCACCCCTCCACTTT	CASSHLQVPNSPLHF
TRBV18	.	.	TRBJ2-2	TGTGCAACTCCAAGGAGCAGCCTGAACACCGGGGAGCTGTTTTTT	CATPRSSLNTGELFF
TRBV10-3	.	.	TRBJ2-3	TGTGCCATCAGTGGGTCAGGGGCGCAGTATTTT	CAISGSGAQYF
TRBV4-1	.	.	TRBJ1-2	TGCGCCAGCAGCCAGGAGGGAGGGTATCCTGGCTACACCTTC	CASSQEGGYPGYTF
TRBV29-1	TRBD1	once	TRBJ2-7	TGCAGCGTTCAGGACAGGGAAAATCTTAGCGAGCAGTACTTC	CSVQDRENLSEQYF